This is a list of T cell receptor beta chains from one sample in a study of blood T cell repertoires in COVID-19. Sequenced by immunoSEQ multiplex PCR; TCRdb stores in-frame clones only, minus some. The sample includes fewer than 250,000 clones, 80% to 90% of them seen just once. Sequencing was done on a sample of peripheral blood. All receptors derive from a woman of 80 years or more with COVID-19, enrolled during active disease. CDR3s include the opening cysteine and the closing phenylalanine or tryptophan. A D gene is named only where the DNA matches it firmly. Only part of the rows carry a size: once, few, many, or a class if the clone is expanded.

TGTGCCAGCAGCCAGGCCGGGACAGGTGGCAATCAGCCCCAGCATTTT,CASSQAGTGGNQPQHF,TRBJ1-5,TRBV3-1/TRBV3-2,.,TRBD1
TGTGCCAGCAGCCTACAGGAAAACTATGGCTACACCTTC,CASSLQENYGYTF,TRBJ1-2,TRBV2,.,.
TGTGCCTGGAGTGTGGACCGGGGACTAGCGGGGGGATCGGGCGAGCAGTACTTC,CAWSVDRGLAGGSGEQYF,TRBJ2-7,TRBV30,once,TRBD2
TGTGCCAGCAGTTACCGGAGGAGAAACTACGAGCAGTACTTC,CASSYRRRNYEQYF,TRBJ2-7,TRBV6-2/TRBV6-3,.,.
TGTGCCAGCAGCCAAGGGTACTACATCGATTCACCCCTCCACTTT,CASSQGYYIDSPLHF,TRBJ1-6,TRBV3-1/TRBV3-2,.,.
TGTGCCAGTAGTATAAAGACACTCGATAATTCACCCCTCCACTTT,CASSIKTLDNSPLHF,TRBJ1-6,TRBV19,.,.
TGTGCCAGCAGCCTCATGGAGGGGACAGGGGCAGATACGCAGTATTTT,CASSLMEGTGADTQYF,TRBJ2-3,TRBV28,.,TRBD1
TGTGCCAGCAGCCCGAACAGGGGGGGGGTCCAAGAGACCCAGTACTTC,CASSPNRGGVQETQYF,TRBJ2-5,TRBV7-9,.,.
TGTGCCAGCAGTAGAACAGGGGAAAGAGGCTACACCTTC,CASSRTGERGYTF,TRBJ1-2,TRBV3-1/TRBV3-2,.,TRBD1
TGTGCCAGCCATACAGGGTTCTCCTACAATGAGCAGTTCTTC,CASHTGFSYNEQFF,TRBJ2-1,TRBV6-4,.,.
TGTGCCAGCAGCTTAGAGGGGGTTAAGCCCCAGTACTTC,CASSLEGVKPQYF,TRBJ2-5,TRBV7-2,few,.
TGCGCCAGCAGCCAAGATGAAAGGGGTGAGCAGTTCTTC,CASSQDERGEQFF,TRBJ2-1,TRBV4-3,.,.
TGTGCCAGTTCTGAAGGGTGGCGGGGGGCGAGTGAAGCTTTCTTT,CASSEGWRGASEAFF,TRBJ1-1,TRBV19,.,.
TGCGCCAGCAGCTTGGAGGGCAGGGTAAAGACTGAAGCTTTCTTT,CASSLEGRVKTEAFF,TRBJ1-1,TRBV5-1,.,.
TGTGCCAGCAGCTCATTTCTAGCGGGGGACCAAGAGACCCAGTACTTC,CASSSFLAGDQETQYF,TRBJ2-5,TRBV7-9,.,TRBD2
TGTGCCATCAGCGAAGGACAGAGCAATCAGCCCCAGCATTTT,CAISEGQSNQPQHF,TRBJ1-5,TRBV10-3,.,.
TGTGCCAGTAGTATAGAAGGGGCTTCCCCGGTGCGAGGCTACACCTTC,CASSIEGASPVRGYTF,TRBJ1-2,TRBV19,few,.
TGCGCCAGCAGCTTGGGGCTAGCGGGGGGTCCCTACAATGAGCAGTTCTTC,CASSLGLAGGPYNEQFF,TRBJ2-1,TRBV5-1,.,TRBD2
TGCAGTGCTAGTGATGGGGGCCCAACTTCACCCCTCCACTTT,CSASDGGPTSPLHF,TRBJ1-6,TRBV20-1,.,.
TGTGCCAGCAGTCTGTACAGGGGGGAGGCTTTCTTT,CASSLYRGEAFF,TRBJ1-1,TRBV28,.,TRBD1
TGTGCCAGCTCACCCCCAGGGACCTACGAGCAGTACTTC,CASSPPGTYEQYF,TRBJ2-7,TRBV18,.,.
TGTGCCAGCAGCGCCCAGAGGGAGGACACCATATATTTT,CASSAQREDTIYF,TRBJ1-3,TRBV9,.,.
TGTGCCAGCAGCCGGGGACAGGGGGTGGGTGAGCAGTTCTTC,CASSRGQGVGEQFF,TRBJ2-1,TRBV12-1,.,.
TGTGCCAGCAGCCATGAAGGGGTGGACACTGAAGCTTTCTTT,CASSHEGVDTEAFF,TRBJ1-1,TRBV3-1/TRBV3-2,.,.
TGTGCCAGCAGCTTGACCAGGGGGAGGCTATTGAACACTGAAGCTTTCTTT,CASSLTRGRLLNTEAFF,TRBJ1-1,TRBV5-6,.,TRBD1
TGTGCCAGCAGTGAGGCAGGACAACCTTATGGCTACACCTTC,CASSEAGQPYGYTF,TRBJ1-2,TRBV25-1,.,.
TGTGCCAGTCGCTCAGGGGATTCGCGTACTGAAGCTTTCTTT,CASRSGDSRTEAFF,TRBJ1-1,TRBV28,.,.
TGTGCCAGCAGCCAAGTTGGAGTGGGGAACACTGAAGCTTTCTTT,CASSQVGVGNTEAFF,TRBJ1-1,TRBV3-1/TRBV3-2,.,.
TGTGCCAGCAGCGTAGGGACAGGGAACACTGAAGCTTTCTTT,CASSVGTGNTEAFF,TRBJ1-1,TRBV7-2,.,TRBD1
TGTGCCAGTAGTCCCGACTCTAACTATGGCTACACCTTC,CASSPDSNYGYTF,TRBJ1-2,TRBV19,.,.
TGTGCCAGCACGTTGAGAGCTACTGGAAACACCATATATTTT,CASTLRATGNTIYF,TRBJ1-3,TRBV5-5,.,.
TGTGCCACCAGTGATCCGGGACAGGGGACTGAAGCTTTCTTT,CATSDPGQGTEAFF,TRBJ1-1,TRBV24-1,.,TRBD1
TGCGCCAGCAGCCAAAACCAGGGGCGAGCTTTCTTT,CASSQNQGRAFF,TRBJ1-1,TRBV5-1,.,.
TGTGCCAGCAGTTACAGTGGGACAGGTTATTCTTATGGCTACACCTTC,CASSYSGTGYSYGYTF,TRBJ1-2,TRBV6-5,.,TRBD1
TGTGCCAGCAGCTACGGACTAGCGGGAGAGACCCAGTACTTC,CASSYGLAGETQYF,TRBJ2-5,TRBV7-2,.,TRBD2
TGCGCCAGCAGCTTGGGCAGGGGTCGGAACACTGAAGCTTTCTTT,CASSLGRGRNTEAFF,TRBJ1-1,TRBV5-1,.,.
TGTGCCAGCAGTGAACGGGGGGCCCTATCGAACACTGAAGCTTTCTTT,CASSERGALSNTEAFF,TRBJ1-1,TRBV2,few,.
TGCGCCAGCAGCGCTTCACAGGGTGGGAGAGCGCAAGCTTTCTTT,CASSASQGGRAQAFF,TRBJ1-1,TRBV5-1,.,.
TGTGCCAGCAGCTTAACAAGCGGGGGGGTTAGGGATACGCAGTATTTT,CASSLTSGGVRDTQYF,TRBJ2-3,TRBV7-2,.,TRBD2
TGTGCCAGCAGCCAAGATAGCGGGACTTGGAGCTCCTATAATTCACCCCTCCACTTT,CASSQDSGTWSSYNSPLHF,TRBJ1-6,TRBV3-1/TRBV3-2,.,.
TGTGCCAGCAGCCCCAGCGACTCGGTTTACAATGAGCAGTTCTTC,CASSPSDSVYNEQFF,TRBJ2-1,TRBV9,.,.
TGTGCCAGCAGCCGCGCACAGACAGGGGAGGAAAAGACCCAGTACTTC,CASSRAQTGEEKTQYF,TRBJ2-5,TRBV7-9,.,TRBD1
TGTGCCATCACCGAGGGGACAGCGGATGGCTACACCTTC,CAITEGTADGYTF,TRBJ1-2,TRBV10-3,once,TRBD1